The next 32 T cell receptor beta chains were all read from a single sample in a study of spatial heterogeneity in lung cancer. Study-wide results and limits: Mutation counts in tumors were tracked by counts of expanded intratumoral alpha and beta TCRs.

Time point meaning: sample taken at primary tumor resection. The antigens these receptors bind are not known. TCRdb re-called the 5' RACE reads through MiXCR, storing one row per CDR3 protein. The sample lists 20,000 to 25,000 distinct CDR3 sequences, under 7.5% seen once, with 10% to 13% in the top ten. Sequenced here: lung tumor tissue, sampled at surgery. The receptors shown here come from a male donor with early-stage non-small cell lung cancer.

Points on this clonotype: Germline and junction disagree at one end, which may indicate a read error. The rearrangement links TRBV7-2 to TRBJ2-3, with 10 positions matching TRBD2. This CDR3 has 16 amino acids. CDR1 is SGHTA, CDR2 FQGNSA, per germline. CDR3 sequence: CVSSRVSGGAADTQYF. The CDR3 DNA follows: TGTGTCAGCAGCCGCGTCAGCGGGGGGGCAGCTGATACGCAGTATTTT.

This clonotype was recorded many times. V usage is TRBV28 and J usage is TRBJ1-6; D gene unclear. Trimming removed 3 bases at V and 3 bases at J, with 9 bases between. Looked up from germline, CDR1 is MDHEN and CDR2 is SYDVKM. This CDR3 is built from 15 residues. CDR3 bases: TGTGCCAGCAGTTTCAGGCTTCTCTATAATTCACCCCTCCACTTT. It specifies CASSFRLLYNSPLHF.

Worth noting for this clonotype: A much larger clone differs from this one at a single base, so this may be a read error. In nucleotides, the CDR3 is TGTGCCAGCGCCCCGAGGGGTGCGGTGGGCACAGATACGCAGTATTTT. This sequence encodes CASAPRGAVGTDTQYF. The rearrangement links TRBV9 to TRBJ2-3; D possibly matches TRBD1 or TRBD2 (5 bases each). The V and J ends lost 7 bases and 1 base respectively, with 19 bases between them. Germline-derived CDR1 and CDR2 are SGDLS and YYNGEE. The CDR3 length is 16 residues. Based on the CDR3 plus reference TRBV9 and TRBJ2-3, the full variable domain is DSGVTQTPKHLITATGQRVTLRCSPRSGDLSVYWYQQSLDQGLQFLIQYYNGEERAKGNILERFSAQQFPDLHSELNLSSLELGDSALYFCASAPRGAVGTDTQYFGPGTRLTVL.

This clonotype was seen at least ten times. The rearrangement links TRBV27 to TRBJ1-3; TRBD1 is a possible D gene (6 bases). CDR3 length equals 15 residues. CDR1 MNHEY and CDR2 SMNVEV come from the germline V gene (reference sequence). The germline V and J ends were trimmed by 6 bases and 0 bases, with 12 bases remaining between them. The CDR3 spells CASRALGGSGNTIYF. CDR3 bases: TGTGCCAGCAGGGCCCTAGGGGGCTCTGGAAACACCATATATTTT.

In DNA, the CDR3 is TGTGCCAGCAGCTTGCCGAGTTTGCGGGGGCAGTTCTTC. Its protein product is CASSLPSLRGQFF. The V call is TRBV5-4, the J call TRBJ2-1, with D perhaps TRBD2 (6 bases). Trimming took 1 base from V and 12 from J, leaving 14 bases between them. Germline assignment: CDR1 SGHNT and CDR2 YYREEE (reference sequence). CDR3 length: 13 amino acids.

This clonotype has ten or more counts. The chain recombines TRBV19 with TRBJ1-2; D call uncertain. This CDR3 spans 13 amino acids. Germline CDR1 is LNHDA and CDR2 is SQIVND (reference sequence). Trimming took 7 bases from V and 4 from J, leaving 13 bases between them. CDR3 nucleotide sequence: TGTGCCAGTACTGTACCTGAGGGCTATGGCTACACCTTC. As protein: CASTVPEGYGYTF.

This clonotype was recorded a few times. The CDR3 is CASSAPGLAGDTGELFF. The CDR3, as DNA: TGTGCCAGCAGCGCACCGGGACTAGCGGGAGACACCGGGGAGCTGTTTTTT. The chain joins TRBV14 to TRBJ2-2; 14 bases line up with TRBD2. The germline CDR1 and CDR2 sequences are SGHDN and FVKESK. There are 17 residues in the CDR3. V was clipped by 5 bases and J by 3 bases; unmatched bases: 5.

This clonotype rates as medium-sized. The genes are TRBV6-5 and TRBJ2-5, with 7 bases identical to TRBD1. The CDR3 covers 13 residues. V lost 6 bases, J lost 4 bases, and 5 bases stayed unmatched. Germline values: CDR1 MNHEY, CDR2 SVGAGI. CDR3: CASSPDRRETQYF. The CDR3 region has the DNA TGTGCCAGCAGCCCGGACAGGCGAGAGACCCAGTACTTC.

In this sample, this clonotype turned up once. A single base separates this from a much larger clone, so it may be a read error. The chain has TRBV20-1 and TRBJ2-2; D could derive from TRBD1 or TRBD2 (6 bases each). Germline V gene data show CDR1 as DFQATT and CDR2 as SNEGSKA (reference sequence). This CDR3 contains 14 residues. V was cut by 3 bases and J by 6 bases, with 14 bases left in between. CDR3 DNA: TGCAGTGCTAGTGGGGGGCCCTCCGCCGGGGAGCTGTTTTTT. Residues: CSASGGPSAGELFF.

This clonotype was seen ten or more times. V gene TRBV28 combines with J gene TRBJ2-3, with TRBD2 matching 11 bases. In germline, CDR1 is MDHEN, CDR2 SYDVKM. The CDR3 length is 15 residues. V was clipped by 8 bases and J by 8 bases; unmatched bases: 12. CDR3 in amino acids: CASGSTSGTGGTQYF. CDR3 bases: TGTGCCAGCGGATCGACTAGCGGGACGGGAGGTACGCAGTATTTT.

This clonotype was seen at least ten times. This chain uses TRBV6-5 with TRBJ2-7; D is unclear. Trimming removed 0 bases at V and 4 bases at J, with 7 bases between. Germline lookup yields CDR1 MNHEY and CDR2 SVGAGI. This CDR3 has 13 residues. The CDR3 sequence is CASSYSVEYEQYF. Here the CDR3 DNA reads TGTGCCAGCAGTTACTCTGTCGAATACGAGCAGTACTTC.

This clonotype was picked up many times. V is TRBV20-1 and J is TRBJ2-3; D might be TRBD1 (5 bases). The CDR3 runs 14 residues. V lost 4 bases and J lost 1, with 12 bases in between. Germline values: CDR1 DFQATT, CDR2 SNEGSKA (reference sequence). The CDR3 DNA reads as TGCAGTGCTAAGGGGCCATTGGGCACAGATACGCAGTATTTT. Protein product: CSAKGPLGTDTQYF.

This clonotype came up many times. CDR3 protein: CASSPDPNTGELFF. CDR3 coding DNA: TGTGCCAGCAGCCCAGACCCGAACACCGGGGAGCTGTTTTTT. The chain combines TRBV5-4 with TRBJ2-2, with D uncertain. CDR1 SGHNT and CDR2 YYREEE come from the germline V gene (reference sequence). CDR3 length: 14 amino acids. V was clipped by 4 bases and J by 0 bases, with 7 bases between them.

In this sample, this clonotype turned up many times. V gene TRBV7-8 combines with J gene TRBJ2-1, with D perhaps matching TRBD2 (5 bases). The CDR3 is made up of 13 amino acids. The V and J ends lost 4 bases and 8 bases respectively, with 12 bases between them. From germline, CDR1 is SGHVS and CDR2 FQNEAQ. The CDR3 DNA reads TGTGCCAGCAGCTCCCCCGCGGAGGATGAGCAGTTCTTC. Translating it yields CASSSPAEDEQFF. The full variable domain, with the rest looked up from reference TRBV7-8 and TRBJ2-1, is GAGVSQSPRYKVAKRGQDVALRCDPISGHVSLFWYQQALGQGPEFLTYFQNEAQLDKSGLPSDRFFAERPEGSVSTLKIQRTQQEDSAVYLCASSSPAEDEQFFGPGTRLTVL.

In its sample, this clonotype was seen many times. J is TRBJ2-7 and V is TRBV7-9; D gene ambiguous. Germline values: CDR1 SEHNR, CDR2 FQNEAQ (reference sequence). With 1 base removed from V and 6 bases from J, the gap between germline ends came to 13 bases. The CDR3 covers 14 residues. In DNA form, the CDR3 reads TGTGCCAGCAGCTTAGGGTTTGAAGGGTCCGAGCAGTACTTC. Its protein is CASSLGFEGSEQYF.

This clonotype came up many times. This rearrangement joins TRBV9 to TRBJ2-7, with 8 bases identical to TRBD1. The CDR3 runs 14 residues. Germline lookup yields CDR1 SGDLS and CDR2 YYNGEE. Losses at the gene ends were 0 bases for V and 5 bases for J; bases not matched to a gene: 4. This chain's CDR3 is CASSVAETGDEQYF. DNA of the CDR3: TGTGCCAGCAGCGTAGCTGAGACAGGGGACGAGCAGTACTTC.

In this sample, this clonotype turned up many times. The chain recombines TRBV6-2 or TRBV6-3 with TRBJ2-7, with D uncertain. The CDR3 runs 12 residues. V gave up 5 bases and J gave up 3 bases, with 8 bases separating them. CDR1 is MNHEY, CDR2 SVGEGT, per germline. In DNA form, the CDR3 reads TGTGCCAGCAGTAACAGAAACTACGAGCAGTACTTC. Translated: CASSNRNYEQYF.

Ten or more counts support this clonotype. The chain uses TRBV10-3 and TRBJ2-7; possibly TRBD1 for D (6 bases). The V gene lost 7 bases and the J gene lost 0 bases, with 16 bases spanning the gap. The germline V gene encodes CDR1 ENHRY and CDR2 SYGVKD. This CDR3 is built from 15 residues. The CDR3 coding sequence is TGTGCCATCAAGAATACAGGGCAACTCTCCTACGAGCAGTACTTC. Protein: CAIKNTGQLSYEQYF.

This clonotype came up a few times. This chain joins TRBV4-2 and TRBJ2-2; perhaps D is TRBD1 or TRBD2 (5 bases each). The CDR3 runs to 16 residues. V was clipped by 0 bases and J by 5 bases, with 13 bases between them. Germline loops: CDR1 LGHNA, CDR2 YNFKEQ. CDR3 bases: TGTGCCAGCAGCCAAGATTCGGGGCTTTTTACCGGGGAGCTGTTTTTT. Protein: CASSQDSGLFTGELFF.

This clonotype was counted at least ten times. V is TRBV18 and J is TRBJ1-1; D might be TRBD1 (5 bases). Germline V gene lookup returns CDR1 KGHSH and CDR2 LQKENI. V lost 1 base, J lost 3 bases, and 21 bases lay in between. This CDR3 contains 18 residues. This CDR3 reads CASSPRLGRAMGDTEAFF. The CDR3 DNA reads TGTGCCAGCTCACCACGTCTCGGCAGGGCTATGGGTGACACTGAAGCTTTCTTT.

The chain has TRBV6-2 or TRBV6-3 and TRBJ1-1; the D is unclear. This CDR3 contains 11 residues. Germline V gives CDR1 MNHEY, CDR2 SVGEGT. The V end was cut by 8 bases, the J end by 1 base, with 5 bases between. CDR3 DNA: TGTGCCAGCTGGGGGAACACTGAAGCTTTCTTT. As protein: CASWGNTEAFF.

This clonotype was seen at least ten times. V gene TRBV11-2 combines with J gene TRBJ2-5; D could derive from TRBD1 or TRBD2 (5 bases each). V was clipped by 4 bases and J by 2 bases, with 5 bases between them. The CDR3 contains 12 residues. Germline V gene sequence: CDR1 SGHAT, CDR2 FQNNGV. CDR3 nucleotide sequence: TGTGCCAGCAGCTGGGGGCAAGAGACCCAGTACTTC. It translates to CASSWGQETQYF.

The J gene is TRBJ2-1, the V gene TRBV19; TRBD2 matches 12 bases. Germline V lookup: CDR1 LNHDA, CDR2 SQIVND (reference sequence). The CDR3 extends over 16 amino acids. V lost 5 bases and J lost 7; bases outside the gene matches: 9. CDR3 sequence reads: CASSPQGTSGGNEQFF. As DNA, the CDR3 is TGTGCCAGTAGTCCCCAGGGCACTAGCGGGGGGAATGAGCAGTTCTTC.

Ten or more counts support this clonotype. This chain connects TRBV5-5 to TRBJ1-5; 9 bases align to TRBD1. Per the germline V gene, CDR1 is SGHKS and CDR2 is YYEKEE (reference sequence). The V segment lost 5 bases and the J segment 11 bases; nucleotides outside the gene matches: 11. The CDR3 consists of 14 residues. The CDR3 spells CASSSGQGRGAQHF. CDR3 bases: TGTGCCAGCAGTTCCGGACAGGGGCGCGGGGCCCAGCATTTT.

The gene calls are TRBV20-1 and TRBJ2-3; perhaps TRBD2 as D (6 bases). The V and J ends lost 1 base and 2 bases respectively, with 10 bases between them. CDR3 length: 14 residues. Per germline, CDR1 DFQATT and CDR2 SNEGSKA (reference sequence). The DNA for the CDR3 is TGCAGTGCTAGAGCCGGGGACTCCACAGATACGCAGTATTTT. Its protein is CSARAGDSTDTQYF.

This clonotype was observed a few times. V gene TRBV29-1 combines with J gene TRBJ1-1; D may be TRBD1 (5 bases). Deletions cut 5 bases from V and 0 bases from J, with 10 bases between. The CDR3 runs 13 residues. The germline CDR1 and CDR2 sequences are SQVTM and ANQGSEA. DNA of the CDR3: TGCAGCGTTCGACAGAGCATGAACACTGAAGCTTTCTTT. Translation gives CSVRQSMNTEAFF.

This clonotype was observed many times. CDR3 bases: TGTGCCAGCAGTTCCCCAGCCGGGACAAGACTTTACGAGCAGTACTTC. It translates to CASSSPAGTRLYEQYF. The rearrangement joins TRBV6-2 or TRBV6-3 to TRBJ2-7; maybe TRBD1 (6 bases). The germline V gene has CDR1 MNHEY and CDR2 SVGEGT. The CDR3 has 16 amino acids. V was shortened by 4 bases and J by 4 bases, with 20 bases between the two germline ends.

This clonotype was observed a few times. The gene calls are TRBV20-1 and TRBJ2-3; 9 nucleotides agree with TRBD2. The CDR3 covers 16 residues. Germline V lookup: CDR1 DFQATT, CDR2 SNEGSKA (reference sequence). J lost 4 bases, V lost 2 bases, and 10 bases had no gene match. This chain's CDR3 is CSARLAGKNLPDTQYF. The DNA of the CDR3 is TGCAGTGCTAGACTAGCGGGGAAGAATTTGCCAGATACGCAGTATTTT.

Ten or more counts support this clonotype. The CDR3 protein is CASSPSRGGDTEAFF. DNA for the CDR3: TGTGCCAGCAGCCCGAGCAGAGGGGGTGACACTGAAGCTTTCTTT. The chain combines TRBV7-9 with TRBJ1-1, with D possibly being TRBD1 (6 bases). Trimming took off 5 bases at V and 3 bases at J, with 16 bases between the two ends. Germline assignment: CDR1 SEHNR and CDR2 FQNEAQ (reference sequence). This CDR3 contains 15 residues.

The count of this clonotype is one. The genes are TRBV28 and TRBJ2-7; possibly TRBD1 for D (6 bases). Trimming took off 7 bases at V and 2 bases at J, with 12 bases between the two ends. CDR3 length: 13 amino acids. CDR1 and CDR2 (germline): MDHEN, SYDVKM. Here the CDR3 reads CASKHGQPYEQYF. In DNA form, the CDR3 reads TGTGCCAGCAAGCACGGACAGCCCTACGAGCAGTACTTC.

This clonotype occurred many times. The chain uses TRBV7-2 and TRBJ1-2, with 9 bases matching TRBD1. The CDR3 contains 14 residues. CDR1 is SGHTA and CDR2 is FQGNSA in the germline V gene. V lost 4 bases and J lost 3; bases outside the gene matches: 3. The CDR3 here is CASSSRTGDYGYTF. The CDR3 nucleotides read TGTGCCAGCAGCTCACGGACAGGGGACTATGGCTACACCTTC.

V is TRBV11-2 and J is TRBJ2-1; 11 bases agree with TRBD1. V lost 5 bases, J lost 6 bases, and 0 bases stayed unmatched. Per the germline V gene, CDR1 is SGHAT and CDR2 is FQNNGV. The CDR3 is 13 residues long. CDR3 loop: CASSGTGGNEQFF. The CDR3 DNA follows: TGTGCCAGCAGCGGGACAGGGGGCAATGAGCAGTTCTTC.